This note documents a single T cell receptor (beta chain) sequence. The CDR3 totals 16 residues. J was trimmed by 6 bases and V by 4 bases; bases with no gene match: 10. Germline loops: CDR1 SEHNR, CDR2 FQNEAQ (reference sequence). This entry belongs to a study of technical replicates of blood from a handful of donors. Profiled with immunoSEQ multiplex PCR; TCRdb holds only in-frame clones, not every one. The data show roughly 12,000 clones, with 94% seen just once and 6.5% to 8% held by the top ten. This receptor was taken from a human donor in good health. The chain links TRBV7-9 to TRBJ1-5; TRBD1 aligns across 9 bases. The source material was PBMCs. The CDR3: CASSSFDRGTSQPQHF. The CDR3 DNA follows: TGTGCCAGCAGCTCGTTTGACAGGGGGACGAGTCAGCCCCAGCATTTT. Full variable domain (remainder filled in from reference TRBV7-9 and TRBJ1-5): DTGVSQNPRHKITKRGQNVTFRCDPISEHNRLYWYRQTLGQGPEFLTYFQNEAQLEKSRLLSDRFSAERPKGSFSTLEIQRTEQGDSAMYLCASSSFDRGTSQPQHFGDGTRLSIL.